Following are 25 T cell receptor beta chains from one sample sequenced in a study of control samples from healthy donors and cancer patients. Clones were sequenced by immunoSEQ multiplex PCR, and TCRdb holds only the in-frame ones, with some missing. The data contain 100,000 to 120,000 clones, approximately 80% of them seen just once; the ten biggest clones take up about 7%. Material: blood. These receptors all come from a man aged 18 to 30 in good health.

This chain links TRBV5-7 with TRBJ2-3; D not resolved. TRBV5-7 qualifies as an ORF whose function is uncertain. V dropped 1 base and J dropped 4 bases, with 7 bases sitting between them. CDR3 length: 13 amino acids. The CDR3 sequence is CASSLKSPDTQYF. In DNA form, the CDR3 reads TGTGCCAGCAGCTTGAAGTCCCCAGATACGCAGTATTTT.

The genes are TRBV30 and TRBJ2-6; D gene ambiguous. The CDR3 is made up of 14 amino acids. Germline CDR1 is GTSNPN and CDR2 is SVGIG (reference sequence). The V end was cut by 0 bases, the J end by 4 bases, with 7 bases between. CDR3 sequence: CAWSVLTGANVLTF. CDR3 nucleotides: TGTGCCTGGAGTGTACTTACCGGGGCCAACGTCCTGACTTTC.

The chain links TRBV6-5 to TRBJ1-2; TRBD1 matches 8 bases. J gave up 7 bases and V 5 bases, and 6 bases lay outside the gene matches. Germline CDR1 and CDR2: MNHEY and SVGAGI. This CDR3 has 13 amino acids. The CDR3 spells CASSRDRSRGYTF. The CDR3 DNA sequence: TGTGCCAGCAGTCGGGACAGGTCCCGTGGCTACACCTTC.

J is TRBJ1-1 and V is TRBV6-5; TRBD1 matches 7 bases. The junction had 1 base not matched to a gene; V was cut back by 5 bases and J by 1 base. Germline V gene data show CDR1 as MNHEY and CDR2 as SVGAGI. This CDR3 region has 13 residues. CDR3: CASSNRGNTEAFF. The CDR3 DNA reads TGTGCCAGCAGTAACAGGGGGAACACTGAAGCTTTCTTT.

This clone was counted a few times. The chain employs TRBV7-9 and TRBJ2-7, with D possibly matching TRBD2 (5 bases). V lost 6 bases to trimming and J lost 6 bases, with 12 bases between them. The CDR3 contains 12 residues. Germline V gene data show CDR1 as SEHNR and CDR2 as FQNEAQ (reference sequence). The CDR3 sequence is CASRVRGREQYV. The DNA for the CDR3 is TGTGCCAGCAGGGTGCGAGGGCGCGAGCAGTACGTC.

The chain links TRBV28 to TRBJ1-2; D not resolved. The V end was cut by 5 bases, the J end by 8 bases, with 21 bases between. Germline-derived CDR1 and CDR2 are MDHEN and SYDVKM. This CDR3 is 15 amino acids long. CDR3 region: CASSPGGEGIGGYTF. The CDR3 coding sequence is TGTGCCAGCAGTCCCGGCGGTGAAGGAATCGGGGGCTACACCTTC.

This clone came up once. The J gene is TRBJ1-3, the V gene TRBV4-1; a possible D gene is TRBD1 (6 bases). The germline gives CDR1 MGHRA, CDR2 YSYEKL. The CDR3 runs to 13 residues. V lost 4 bases, J lost 4 bases, and 8 bases lay in between. Here the CDR3 reads CASSLTGGNTIYF. CDR3 bases: TGCGCCAGCAGCCTTACAGGGGGAAACACCATATATTTT.

V and J are TRBV12-3 or TRBV12-4 and TRBJ2-4, with a weak D call TRBD2 (5 bases). V was pared by 1 base and J by 13 bases, with 11 bases between. CDR3 length: 12 residues. Written as DNA, the CDR3 is TGTGCCAGCAGTTTAGGACCGAGGGTACAGTACTTC. Translated, it gives CASSLGPRVQYF.

The V gene is TRBV7-9, the J gene TRBJ2-4, with D perhaps matching TRBD1 (5 bases). The ends were cut back, 2 bases at V and 3 bases at J, with 11 bases in the middle. The V gene's germline CDR1 is SEHNR and CDR2 FQNEAQ (reference sequence). The CDR3 has 15 amino acids. CDR3 loop: CASSLFGAGKNIQYF. CDR3 sequence (DNA): TGTGCCAGCAGCTTATTTGGGGCTGGCAAAAACATTCAGTACTTC.

This sequence joins TRBV19 and TRBJ2-3; a weak D match, TRBD2 (6 bases). CDR3 size: 15 residues. The V gene's germline CDR1 is LNHDA and CDR2 SQIVND (reference sequence). The germline V and J ends were trimmed by 5 bases and 1 base, with 13 bases remaining between them. CDR3 loop: CASSPLASRTDTQYF. The CDR3 coding sequence is TGTGCCAGTAGTCCCCTAGCGTCTCGCACAGATACGCAGTATTTT.

The sample holds a few counts of this clone. J is TRBJ2-7 and V is TRBV2; D remains ambiguous. V lost 4 bases to trimming and J lost 4 bases, with 5 bases between them. Germline CDR1 reads SNHLY; CDR2 reads FYNNEI. The CDR3 totals 11 residues. In DNA, the CDR3 is TGTGCCAGCAGTGGACGGTACGAGCAGTACTTC. It yields the protein CASSGRYEQYF. Using reference TRBV2 and TRBJ2-7 for the parts outside the CDR3, the full variable domain is EPEVTQTPSHQVTQMGQEVILRCVPISNHLYFYWYRQILGQKVEFLVSFYNNEISEKSEIFDDQFSVERPDGSNFTLKIRSTKLEDSAMYFCASSGRYEQYFGPGTRLTVT.

The V call is TRBV7-2, the J call TRBJ1-3; D is uncertain. Trimming removed 6 bases at V and 4 bases at J, with 16 bases between. Germline CDR1 is SGHTA and CDR2 is FQGNSA. The CDR3 is 15 amino acids. The CDR3 here is CASSSHGVGGNTIYF. Written as DNA, the CDR3 is TGTGCCAGCAGTTCTCACGGGGTGGGGGGAAACACCATATATTTT.

This rearrangement joins TRBV19 to TRBJ2-7, with 7 bases that match TRBD1. CDR3 length: 14 residues. V lost 5 bases to trimming and J lost 6 bases; unmatched junction nucleotides: 10. CDR1 and CDR2 from the germline V gene are LNHDA and SQIVND (reference sequence). This CDR3 is CASSLRQGRGEQYF. The CDR3 DNA follows: TGTGCCAGTAGTCTGAGACAGGGCCGAGGCGAGCAGTACTTC.

This sequence joins TRBV7-9 and TRBJ1-6; no reliable D call. This CDR3 has 14 amino acids. Germline CDR1 SEHNR, CDR2 FQNEAQ (reference sequence). With 3 bases removed from V and 5 bases from J, the gap between germline ends came to 8 bases. The CDR3 loop reads CASSLRGDNSPLHF. CDR3 nucleotide sequence: TGTGCCAGCAGCTTGCGGGGTGATAATTCACCCCTCCACTTT.

The gene calls are TRBV7-9 and TRBJ2-7; TRBD1 matches at 11 bases. The CDR3 runs to 15 residues. J was trimmed by 3 bases and V by 1 base; bases with no gene match: 2. In germline, CDR1 is SEHNR, CDR2 FQNEAQ (reference sequence). The chain's CDR3 is CASSLGTGGIYEQYV. Written as DNA, the CDR3 is TGTGCCAGCAGCTTAGGGACAGGGGGCATCTACGAGCAGTACGTC.

The rearrangement joins TRBV6-2 or TRBV6-3 to TRBJ2-3; 11 nucleotides match TRBD1. Trimming removed 7 bases from V and 4 bases from J; junction bases left unmatched: 7. CDR1 MNHEY and CDR2 SVGEGT come from the germline V gene. This CDR3 spans 15 amino acids. The CDR3 region is CASTPRGQGADTQYF. As DNA, the CDR3 is TGTGCCAGCACCCCTCGGGGACAGGGGGCAGATACGCAGTATTTT.

The J gene is TRBJ2-6, the V gene TRBV7-2; the D is unclear. Trimming shortened V by 8 bases and J by 6 bases, and 8 bases separated the two germline ends. Germline assignment: CDR1 SGHTA and CDR2 FQGNSA. The CDR3 runs to 12 residues. This chain's CDR3 is CASGLEANVLTF. The CDR3 coding sequence is TGTGCCAGCGGGCTTGAGGCCAACGTCCTGACTTTC.

This sequence joins TRBV4-2 and TRBJ2-3; 7 nucleotides line up with TRBD2. This CDR3 region has 17 residues. CDR1 and CDR2 (germline): LGHNA, YNFKEQ. V lost 0 bases to trimming and J lost 2 bases; unmatched junction nucleotides: 8. This CDR3 is CASSQDRGGGYTDTQYF. CDR3 coding DNA: TGTGCCAGCAGCCAAGATCGGGGCGGGGGATACACAGATACGCAGTATTTT.

This clone was observed once. V gene TRBV28 combines with J gene TRBJ2-1; tentative D call: TRBD1 (6 bases). V dropped 4 bases and J dropped 15 bases, with 22 bases sitting between them. Germline values: CDR1 MDHEN, CDR2 SYDVKM. The CDR3 has 14 amino acids. The CDR3 sequence: CASSSFTGRRWTFF. The CDR3 DNA sequence: TGTGCCAGCAGTTCCTTTACAGGGAGAAGATGGACGTTCTTC.

The genes are TRBV30 and TRBJ2-1; D unresolved. V dropped 0 bases and J dropped 7 bases, with 10 bases sitting between them. The length of the CDR3 is 13 residues. Germline loops: CDR1 GTSNPN, CDR2 SVGIG (reference sequence). CDR3 protein: CAWSVRSRNEQFF. CDR3 bases: TGTGCCTGGAGTGTACGCAGTCGGAATGAGCAGTTCTTC.

The V call is TRBV7-2, the J call TRBJ2-3; TRBD2 aligns across 11 bases. This CDR3 region has 19 residues. CDR1 and CDR2 (germline): SGHTA, FQGNSA. V shed 5 bases, J shed 0 bases, and the junction held 13 bases outside the gene matches. The CDR3 protein is CASSTAPSGGTSSTDTQYF. In DNA, the CDR3 is TGTGCCAGCAGCACCGCCCCTAGCGGGGGGACGTCTAGCACAGATACGCAGTATTTT.

In its sample, this clone was seen once. V gene TRBV6-1 combines with J gene TRBJ1-2; TRBD1 matches at 8 bases. CDR3 length: 15 amino acids. The V and J ends lost 0 bases and 4 bases, in that order; junction bases with no gene match: 4. Germline loops: CDR1 MNHNS, CDR2 SASEGT. The CDR3 sequence is CASSEAWTGIYGYTF. In nucleotides, the CDR3 is TGTGCCAGCAGTGAAGCCTGGACAGGGATCTATGGCTACACCTTC.

V gene TRBV2 combines with J gene TRBJ1-5; no firm D call. The CDR3 is 15 residues long. Deletions cut 8 bases from V and 2 bases from J, with 16 bases between. In germline, CDR1 is SNHLY, CDR2 FYNNEI. CDR3 residues: CASQRDGSRNQPQHF. CDR3 DNA: TGTGCCAGCCAGCGGGATGGTTCCCGCAATCAGCCCCAGCATTTT.

This chain joins TRBV11-2 and TRBJ1-2, with D maybe TRBD1 (6 bases). Germline assignment: CDR1 SGHAT and CDR2 FQNNGV. V dropped 4 bases and J dropped 8 bases, with 17 bases sitting between them. The CDR3 loop spans 14 amino acids. The CDR3 loop reads CASSSPGAGPGYTF. In nucleotides, the CDR3 is TGTGCCAGCAGCTCCCCGGGGGCAGGGCCCGGCTACACCTTC.

V gene TRBV11-2 combines with J gene TRBJ2-7; 8 bases are a match to TRBD2. The CDR3 runs 12 residues. Unmatched junction bases numbered 4, after V lost 5 bases and J lost 7 bases. CDR1 is SGHAT, CDR2 FQNNGV, per germline. The CDR3 DNA sequence: TGTGCCAGCAGCAATCCGGGGGGGGAGCAGTACGTC. Amino acids: CASSNPGGEQYV.